There are a few counts of the clone carrying this T cell receptor (beta chain). Its antigen is not identified. TCRbeta library construction was performed incorporating unique molecular identifiers. Using its own MiXCR run on the PCR reads, TCRdb lists one record per CDR3 protein. The sample lists 670,000 or so distinct CDR3 sequences, about 12% occurring once. These data belong to a study of T-cell reconstitution after alpha-beta-depleted transplantation in children. Study observations and caveats: T-cell counts and diversity were attributed mostly to newly produced T cells one year after transplant. In some patients, recipient T cells and intrathymic progenitors surviving conditioning explained high day-60 diversity. As was reported, about two months after transplant, alpha-beta T cells came from several hundred expanded graft clones.

Per the germline V gene, CDR1 is DFQATT and CDR2 is SNEGSKA (reference sequence). The ends lost 6 bases at V and 8 bases at J; junction bases unmatched: 15. This CDR3 spans 17 amino acids. This chain links TRBV20-1 with TRBJ2-1; 14 bases agree with TRBD2. The sample here was PBMCs, taken before TCRalphabeta/CD19-depleted stem cell transplant. The sequence was collected from a girl aged 2 to 9 with congenital amegakaryocytic thrombocytopenia, due to receive a stem cell transplant. CDR3 residues: CSAGFGRGTSGSDEQFF. CDR3 sequence (DNA): TGCAGTGCCGGTTTCGGCCGGGGGACTAGCGGGAGCGATGAGCAGTTCTTC.